Listed below are T cell receptor beta chains from one sample, sequenced in a study of T cells in Graves' hyperthyroidism and ophthalmopathy. TCRdb reanalysed the multiplex PCR reads using MiXCR and keeps one entry per CDR3 protein. This sample has hundreds of thousands of distinct CDR3 sequences, with about 14% found just once. Material: blood. All receptors come from a woman aged 40 to 50 with Graves' ophthalmopathy. CDR3s include the opening cysteine and the closing phenylalanine or tryptophan. D genes are given only for firm matches. Rows give clone size only sometimes, using once, few, many, or a class for an expanded clone.

-,14,many,TRBV6-2/TRBV6-3,TRBJ2-7,CASSYGGSQREQYF,TGTGCCAGCAGTTACGGGGGTTCTCAGCGCGAGCAGTACTTC
-,13,many,TRBV20-1,TRBJ2-5,CSARINPGETQYF,TGCAGTGCTAGGATCAACCCCGGGGAGACCCAGTACTTC
-,13,few,TRBV12-3/TRBV12-4,TRBJ2-7,CASGKGAAYEQYF,TGTGCCAGCGGAAAAGGAGCCGCCTACGAGCAGTACTTC
-,13,-,TRBV29-1,TRBJ2-2,CSVDTQGTGELFF,TGCAGCGTTGATACGCAGGGCACCGGGGAGCTGTTTTTT
TRBD1,15,many,TRBV27,TRBJ1-2,CASRDVSGGDYGYTF,TGTGCCAGCAGGGACGTTTCAGGGGGCGACTATGGCTACACCTTC
TRBD1,15,many,TRBV4-3,TRBJ1-2,CASSRRQGVDYGYTF,TGCGCCAGCAGCCGACGACAGGGTGTCGACTATGGCTACACCTTC
-,15,many,TRBV28,TRBJ1-2,CASTHGVPSAYGYTF,TGTGCCAGCACCCACGGAGTCCCATCTGCCTATGGCTACACCTTC
TRBD2,15,many,TRBV30,TRBJ2-1,CAWKPELAGAGEQFF,TGTGCCTGGAAACCGGAACTAGCGGGAGCTGGTGAGCAGTTCTTC
TRBD1,15,-,TRBV7-3,TRBJ2-2,CASSSGQVGAGELFF,TGTGCCAGCAGCTCCGGACAGGTCGGCGCCGGGGAGCTGTTTTTT
TRBD1,14,many,TRBV27,TRBJ1-2,CASSRFPGGDGYTF,TGTGCCAGCTCTAGGTTCCCAGGGGGTGATGGCTACACCTTC
TRBD1,15,many,TRBV6-2/TRBV6-3,TRBJ2-2,CASSPDRGRTGELFF,TGTGCCAGCAGCCCAGACAGGGGGCGGACCGGGGAGCTGTTTTTT
-,14,-,TRBV18,TRBJ1-1,CASSPSQENTEAFF,TGTGCCAGCTCACCGTCACAGGAGAACACTGAAGCTTTCTTT
-,12,-,TRBV28,TRBJ2-7,CASSFPEREQYF,TGTGCCAGCAGTTTCCCTGAAAGGGAGCAGTACTTC
TRBD1,11,many,TRBV10-3,TRBJ1-1,CAIRDRTEAFF,TGTGCCATCAGGGACAGGACTGAAGCTTTCTTT
TRBD1,15,-,TRBV6-1,TRBJ1-5,CASSEVAARGDPQHF,TGTGCCAGCAGTGAAGTCGCGGCCAGGGGGGACCCCCAGCATTTT
-,16,-,TRBV5-1,TRBJ2-6,CASSFRGYSGANVLTF,TGCGCCAGCAGCTTTAGGGGTTACTCTGGGGCCAACGTCCTGACTTTC
TRBD2,15,many,TRBV5-5,TRBJ2-5,CASSSGLVPQETQYF,TGTGCCAGCAGCTCTGGACTAGTCCCCCAAGAGACCCAGTACTTC
TRBD2,19,-,TRBV7-2,TRBJ2-7,CASSLGLAGEYSRSYEQYF,TGTGCCAGCAGCTTAGGGCTAGCGGGAGAGTATTCACGCTCCTACGAGCAGTACTTC
-,14,many,TRBV7-9,TRBJ1-1,CASSFMGAATEAFF,TGTGCCAGCAGCTTCATGGGGGCAGCCACTGAAGCTTTCTTT
-,13,many,TRBV10-3,TRBJ1-1,CAIRVEADTEAFF,TGTGCCATCAGGGTCGAGGCTGACACTGAAGCTTTCTTT
-,15,many,TRBV7-3,TRBJ2-2,CASSRLEGGSGELFF,TGTGCCAGCAGCCGATTAGAGGGCGGTTCCGGGGAGCTGTTTTTT
TRBD2,15,many,TRBV11-2,TRBJ2-5,CASSLASGAQGTQYF,TGTGCCAGCAGCTTAGCTAGCGGGGCTCAAGGGACCCAGTACTTC
TRBD2,14,many,TRBV7-8,TRBJ2-7,CASSLGLALYEQYF,TGTGCCAGCAGCCTGGGACTAGCCCTTTACGAGCAGTACTTC
-,11,many,TRBV11-2,TRBJ2-7,CASSPTGEQYF,TGTGCCAGCAGCCCGACAGGAGAGCAGTACTTC
-,16,many,TRBV28,TRBJ2-5,CASSFSPVEGQETQYF,TGTGCCAGCAGTTTCTCGCCGGTAGAGGGGCAAGAGACCCAGTACTTC
-,14,many,TRBV4-1,TRBJ1-1,CASSPFLENTEAFF,TGCGCCAGCAGCCCTTTCCTAGAGAACACTGAAGCTTTCTTT
TRBD1,15,-,TRBV18,TRBJ1-1,CASSPRDRGFTEAFF,TGTGCCAGCTCACCACGCGACAGGGGGTTCACTGAAGCTTTCTTT
TRBD1,14,-,TRBV27,TRBJ2-7,CASSLGTVNYEQYF,TGTGCCAGCAGTTTAGGGACAGTAAACTACGAGCAGTACTTC
TRBD1,13,-,TRBV20-1,TRBJ1-6,CSARTGGLSPLHF,TGCAGTGCTAGGACAGGGGGCCTTTCACCCCTCCACTTT
TRBD2,14,many,TRBV29-1,TRBJ2-7,CSVSLAGTNYEQYF,TGCAGCGTCTCCCTAGCGGGGACCAATTACGAGCAGTACTTC
-,16,many,TRBV18,TRBJ2-4,CASSPTGKGAKNIQYF,TGTGCCAGCTCACCAACCGGGAAGGGAGCCAAAAACATTCAGTACTTC
TRBD1,16,many,TRBV28,TRBJ2-3,CASTLAGTGGRDTQYF,TGTGCCAGCACCCTGGCCGGGACAGGGGGCCGAGATACGCAGTATTTT
TRBD1,14,many,TRBV27,TRBJ1-1,CASSRQGPNTEAFF,TGTGCCAGCAGCAGACAGGGACCGAACACTGAAGCTTTCTTT
TRBD1,18,-,TRBV19,TRBJ1-1,CASSILYGQGAMNTEAFF,TGTGCCAGTAGTATCCTCTACGGACAGGGGGCTATGAACACTGAAGCTTTCTTT
-,16,-,TRBV7-2,TRBJ2-5,CASSLVIANPQETQYF,TGTGCCAGCAGCTTAGTAATTGCGAACCCTCAAGAGACCCAGTACTTC
-,14,many,TRBV15,TRBJ2-2,CATSGGLVTGELFF,TGTGCCACCAGCGGGGGATTAGTTACCGGGGAGCTGTTTTTT
-,12,once,TRBV3-1,TRBJ2-7,CASSLGYDEQYF,TGTGCCAGCAGCCTAGGATACGACGAGCAGTACTTC
TRBD1,15,many,TRBV19,TRBJ1-2,CASSTDRGRDYGYTF,TGTGCCAGTAGTACGGACAGGGGGCGCGACTATGGCTACACCTTC
TRBD2,15,few,TRBV19,TRBJ2-3,CASSDTGTSSDTQYF,TGTGCCAGTAGTGACACCGGGACTAGCTCAGATACGCAGTATTTT
TRBD2,16,many,TRBV28,TRBJ2-7,CASSSQRAGGGYEQYF,TGTGCCAGCAGTTCACAGAGAGCGGGAGGGGGCTACGAGCAGTACTTC
TRBD2,17,-,TRBV9,TRBJ2-3,CASSVHVSGRATDTQYF,TGTGCCAGCAGCGTACATGTCAGCGGGAGGGCCACAGATACGCAGTATTTT
TRBD1,16,many,TRBV19,TRBJ1-5,CASSIPGQGLNQPQHF,TGTGCCAGTAGTATCCCGGGACAGGGATTGAATCAGCCCCAGCATTTT
-,14,few,TRBV7-2,TRBJ2-7,CASSLAGVGGEQYF,TGTGCCAGCAGCTTAGCAGGGGTTGGTGGCGAGCAGTACTTC
-,16,many,TRBV5-6,TRBJ1-1,CASSLGPRTDNTEAFF,TGTGCCAGCAGCTTGGGGCCTAGGACAGATAACACTGAAGCTTTCTTT